This is a list of T cell receptor beta chains from one sample in a study of T cell responses to AZD1222 COVID-19 vaccine. TCRdb keeps only in-frame clones here, not all; method: immunoSEQ multiplex PCR. The table records 150,000 or so clones, around 89% of them present only once. The starting material was peripheral blood, obtained on day 0 of AZD1222 vaccination. These receptor sequences come from an adult in good health. Both conserved end residues are part of each CDR3. Fields, in order: clone size, J gene, D gene, V gene, CDR3 length, CDR3 protein, CDR3 DNA. A D gene is named only where the DNA matches it firmly. Clone size is shown for a subset of rows, as once, few, many or a class of expanded clone.

size: .
J: TRBJ2-1
D: TRBD1
V: TRBV9
length: 16
CDR3: CASISRGQSAYNEQFF
DNA: TGTGCCAGCATCTCAAGGGGGCAGAGTGCCTACAATGAGCAGTTCTTC

size: .
J: TRBJ1-5
D: .
V: TRBV27
length: 16
CDR3: CASSPRGTISNQPQHF
DNA: TGTGCCAGCAGTCCACGGGGGACAATCAGCAATCAGCCCCAGCATTTT

size: once
J: TRBJ1-1
D: .
V: TRBV7-3
length: 13
CDR3: CASAEGGNTEAFF
DNA: TGTGCCAGCGCAGAAGGGGGTAACACTGAAGCTTTCTTT

size: .
J: TRBJ1-1
D: .
V: TRBV4-3
length: 14
CDR3: CASSRGPTGTEAFF
DNA: TGCGCCAGCAGCCGAGGTCCCACGGGCACTGAAGCTTTCTTT

size: few
J: TRBJ1-1
D: .
V: TRBV24-1
length: 14
CDR3: CATSDPNGDTEAFF
DNA: TGTGCCACCAGTGACCCCAATGGGGACACTGAAGCTTTCTTT

size: .
J: TRBJ1-4
D: .
V: TRBV30
length: 16
CDR3: CAWSVRSGLGNEKLFF
DNA: TGTGCCTGGAGTGTAAGATCGGGGTTGGGTAATGAAAAACTGTTTTTT

size: .
J: TRBJ2-7
D: TRBD2
V: TRBV11-3
length: 17
CDR3: CASSLGPPGLASYEQYF
DNA: TGTGCCAGCAGCTTAGGCCCCCCGGGACTAGCGAGCTACGAGCAGTACTTC

size: once
J: TRBJ2-1
D: .
V: TRBV7-2
length: 14
CDR3: CASSFQNSEDEQFF
DNA: TGTGCCAGCAGCTTCCAAAATAGCGAGGATGAGCAGTTCTTC

size: .
J: TRBJ1-2
D: .
V: TRBV28
length: 13
CDR3: CASTGRVVRGYTF
DNA: TGTGCCAGCACTGGCAGGGTCGTCCGTGGCTACACCTTC

size: once
J: TRBJ1-6
D: .
V: TRBV5-6
length: 12
CDR3: CASSDTGLALHF
DNA: TGTGCCAGCAGTGATACAGGGTTAGCCCTCCACTTT

size: .
J: TRBJ1-2
D: .
V: TRBV7-3
length: 14
CDR3: CASSLGSSNYGYTF
DNA: TGTGCCAGCAGCTTAGGGTCCAGTAACTATGGCTACACCTTC

size: .
J: TRBJ2-5
D: TRBD2
V: TRBV5-6
length: 16
CDR3: CASSLRLADFKETQYF
DNA: TGTGCCAGCAGCCTACGACTAGCGGATTTCAAAGAGACCCAGTACTTC

size: .
J: TRBJ2-7
D: .
V: TRBV7-8
length: 15
CDR3: CASSLASGGIGEQYF
DNA: TGTGCCAGCAGCTTAGCTTCAGGGGGGATTGGGGAGCAGTACTTC

size: .
J: TRBJ2-7
D: TRBD1
V: TRBV2
length: 14
CDR3: CASSERTGVHEQYF
DNA: TGTGCCAGCAGTGAAAGGACAGGGGTCCACGAGCAGTACTTC

size: .
J: TRBJ2-1
D: .
V: TRBV7-6
length: 14
CDR3: CASSLGRTYNEQFF
DNA: TGTGCCAGCAGCCTCGGACGAACCTACAATGAGCAGTTCTTC

size: .
J: TRBJ2-1
D: TRBD2
V: TRBV6-1
length: 18
CDR3: CASSERAGGGRAANEQFF
DNA: TGTGCCAGCAGTGAAAGAGCCGGTGGCGGGAGGGCCGCCAATGAGCAGTTCTTC

size: .
J: TRBJ1-1
D: .
V: TRBV5-1
length: 13
CDR3: CASSLEGATEAFF
DNA: TGCGCCAGCAGCTTGGAAGGGGCCACTGAAGCTTTCTTT

size: few
J: TRBJ1-1
D: .
V: TRBV6-2/TRBV6-3
length: 13
CDR3: CASSLLENTEAFF
DNA: TGTGCCAGCAGTCTGCTAGAGAACACTGAAGCTTTCTTT

size: .
J: TRBJ2-7
D: TRBD2
V: TRBV27
length: 14
CDR3: CASSYSGTLYEQYF
DNA: TGTGCCAGCAGTTACAGCGGGACCCTCTACGAGCAGTACTTC

size: .
J: TRBJ1-1
D: .
V: TRBV18
length: 14
CDR3: CASSPTGGTPEAFF
DNA: TGTGCCAGCTCACCGACAGGAGGAACGCCTGAAGCTTTCTTT

size: .
J: TRBJ2-7
D: TRBD1
V: TRBV28
length: 15
CDR3: CASSLGDREVYEQYF
DNA: TGTGCCAGCAGTTTGGGGGACAGGGAGGTCTACGAGCAGTACTTC

size: .
J: TRBJ2-6
D: .
V: TRBV19
length: 17
CDR3: CASSISGGNSGANVLTF
DNA: TGTGCCAGTAGTATCTCGGGGGGCAACTCTGGGGCCAACGTCCTGACTTTC

size: .
J: TRBJ1-1
D: .
V: TRBV7-9
length: 16
CDR3: CASSYTPVSLNTEAFF
DNA: TGTGCCAGCAGCTATACGCCGGTCAGTTTGAACACTGAAGCTTTCTTT

size: .
J: TRBJ2-3
D: .
V: TRBV4-2
length: 15
CDR3: CASSRTSDPGDTQYF
DNA: TGTGCCAGCAGCCGAACGTCGGACCCCGGGGATACGCAGTATTTT

size: .
J: TRBJ1-5
D: .
V: TRBV19
length: 15
CDR3: CASSRTGFSNQPQHF
DNA: TGTGCCAGTAGTAGAACAGGGTTTAGCAATCAGCCCCAGCATTTT

size: few
J: TRBJ2-4
D: .
V: TRBV2
length: 14
CDR3: CASSRTEAKNIQYF
DNA: TGTGCCAGCAGTCGGACAGAAGCCAAAAACATTCAGTACTTC

size: .
J: TRBJ2-5
D: TRBD2
V: TRBV7-3
length: 15
CDR3: CASSSSGRDRETQYF
DNA: TGTGCCAGCAGCTCTAGCGGGAGGGATAGAGAGACCCAGTACTTC

size: .
J: TRBJ2-2
D: .
V: TRBV19
length: 13
CDR3: CASSSQVAGELFF
DNA: TGTGCCAGTAGTTCTCAGGTTGCCGGGGAGCTGTTTTTT

size: once
J: TRBJ2-3
D: .
V: TRBV13
length: 11
CDR3: CATSRTDTQYF
DNA: TGTGCCACCAGCCGCACAGATACGCAGTATTTT

size: .
J: TRBJ2-7
D: .
V: TRBV28
length: 15
CDR3: CASRQAGPYSYEQYF
DNA: TGTGCCAGCAGACAGGCGGGGCCTTACTCCTACGAGCAGTACTTC

size: .
J: TRBJ1-6
D: .
V: TRBV28
length: 13
CDR3: CASRTDRPSPLHF
DNA: TGTGCCAGCAGGACGGACAGACCTTCACCCCTCCACTTT

size: .
J: TRBJ2-7
D: TRBD1
V: TRBV29-1
length: 12
CDR3: CSAKQGIGEQYF
DNA: TGCAGCGCCAAACAGGGGATCGGCGAGCAGTACTTC

size: .
J: TRBJ2-7
D: TRBD1
V: TRBV5-4
length: 15
CDR3: CASSPGQGVKYEQYF
DNA: TGTGCCAGCAGCCCAGGACAGGGGGTAAAATACGAGCAGTACTTC

size: .
J: TRBJ1-5
D: .
V: TRBV7-2
length: 12
CDR3: CASSPWGQPQHF
DNA: TGTGCCAGCAGCCCATGGGGTCAGCCCCAGCATTTT

size: once
J: TRBJ2-3
D: .
V: TRBV18
length: 13
CDR3: CASSPQGTDTQYF
DNA: TGTGCCAGCTCACCTCAGGGAACAGATACGCAGTATTTT

size: .
J: TRBJ2-7
D: .
V: TRBV11-1
length: 14
CDR3: CASSLNRNSYEQYF
DNA: TGTGCCAGCAGCCTCAATAGGAACTCCTACGAGCAGTACTTC

size: few
J: TRBJ1-2
D: .
V: TRBV6-2/TRBV6-3
length: 13
CDR3: CASSDTGNYGYTF
DNA: TGTGCCAGCAGTGACACAGGGAACTATGGCTACACCTTC

size: .
J: TRBJ1-4
D: .
V: TRBV9
length: 15
CDR3: CASSVAPGQGEKLFF
DNA: TGTGCCAGCAGCGTAGCTCCGGGTCAGGGTGAAAAACTGTTTTTT

size: .
J: TRBJ2-1
D: TRBD2
V: TRBV14
length: 15
CDR3: CASSPPGLAPNEQFF
DNA: TGTGCCAGCAGCCCTCCGGGACTAGCCCCCAATGAGCAGTTCTTC

size: .
J: TRBJ2-4
D: .
V: TRBV27
length: 13
CDR3: CASSLSDGLVQYF
DNA: TGTGCCAGCAGTTTAAGCGACGGGTTGGTTCAGTACTTC

size: .
J: TRBJ2-1
D: .
V: TRBV7-3
length: 15
CDR3: CASSQARGIVNEQFF
DNA: TGTGCCAGCAGTCAGGCTCGCGGGATAGTCAATGAGCAGTTCTTC

size: once
J: TRBJ1-1
D: TRBD1
V: TRBV7-2
length: 14
CDR3: CASSASGGNTEAFF
DNA: TGTGCCAGCAGCGCCTCAGGGGGGAACACTGAAGCTTTCTTT

size: .
J: TRBJ1-5
D: TRBD1
V: TRBV5-8
length: 13
CDR3: CASRDRSNQPQHF
DNA: TGTGCCAGCAGGGACAGGAGCAATCAGCCCCAGCATTTT

size: once
J: TRBJ1-1
D: .
V: TRBV10-2
length: 13
CDR3: CASSVGRSTEAFF
DNA: TGCGCCAGCAGTGTGGGTCGGAGTACTGAAGCTTTCTTT

size: .
J: TRBJ2-3
D: TRBD2
V: TRBV5-1
length: 17
CDR3: CASSNQGLAGVLDTQYF
DNA: TGCGCCAGCAGCAATCAGGGACTAGCGGGAGTTTTAGATACGCAGTATTTT

size: .
J: TRBJ2-3
D: .
V: TRBV6-6
length: 16
CDR3: CASSWSGDGHTDTQYF
DNA: TGTGCCAGCAGTTGGTCAGGGGATGGACACACAGATACGCAGTATTTT

size: .
J: TRBJ2-7
D: TRBD2
V: TRBV4-1
length: 15
CDR3: CASSQPTSGSYEQYF
DNA: TGCGCCAGCAGCCAGCCGACTAGCGGGAGTTACGAGCAGTACTTC

size: .
J: TRBJ2-5
D: TRBD2
V: TRBV2
length: 16
CDR3: CASSVSLAGVEETQYF
DNA: TGTGCCAGCAGTGTAAGCCTAGCGGGAGTTGAAGAGACCCAGTACTTC